These 29 T cell receptor beta chains came from one sample sequenced in a study of blood T cell repertoires in COVID-19. This table comes from immunoSEQ multiplex PCR, and its TCRdb copy is limited to in-frame clones, with some not included. In the table there are 450,000 to 500,000 clones, approximately 85% of which are singletons. What was sequenced was peripheral blood. These receptors were obtained from a human donor in a cohort sampled during active COVID-19.

The chain joins TRBV30 to TRBJ2-3; 16 bases map to TRBD2. The germline CDR1 and CDR2 sequences are GTSNPN and SVGIG (reference sequence). This CDR3 is 17 amino acids long. J lost 6 bases, V lost 1 base, and 7 bases had no gene match. The CDR3 DNA reads TGTGCCTGGAGTGGGGGACTAGCGGGAGGGCCTGCGGATACGCAGTATTTT. Its translation: CAWSGGLAGGPADTQYF.

The V gene is TRBV2, the J gene TRBJ2-3; D gene ambiguous. The ends were cut back, 10 bases at V and 0 bases at J, with 14 bases in the middle. The CDR3 spans 14 residues. Germline V lookup: CDR1 SNHLY, CDR2 FYNNEI. The CDR3 region is CATKGAASTDTQYF. CDR3 bases: TGTGCCACCAAAGGAGCTGCTAGCACAGATACGCAGTATTTT.

The gene calls are TRBV6-5 and TRBJ2-7; TRBD1 agrees at 10 bases. CDR1 MNHEY and CDR2 SVGAGI come from the germline V gene. CDR3 length: 14 amino acids. V lost 4 bases and J lost 5; bases outside the gene matches: 5. In DNA form, the CDR3 reads TGTGCCAGCAGTTCTTGGACAGGGGGTCACGAGCAGTACTTC. Translating it yields CASSSWTGGHEQYF.

The table lists this clone with a count of one. The genes are TRBV11-3 and TRBJ1-3; D is possibly TRBD1 (5 bases). Germline CDR1 is SGHNT and CDR2 is YENEEA. The ends were cut back, 5 bases at V and 3 bases at J, with 14 bases in the middle. This CDR3 contains 15 residues. CDR3: CASSKGAQGGNTIYF. CDR3 nucleotide sequence: TGTGCCAGCAGCAAAGGGGCCCAGGGTGGAAACACCATATATTTT.

The CDR3 DNA follows: TGTGCCAGCAGCGTAGGGAACGGAGCCTGGGAGCCCCAGCATTTT. Translation gives CASSVGNGAWEPQHF. The rearrangement joins TRBV9 to TRBJ1-5; D gene unclear. This CDR3 has 15 amino acids. From germline, CDR1 is SGDLS and CDR2 YYNGEE. Trimming removed 0 bases from V and 8 bases from J, with 15 bases in between. The variable domain in full, with the rest retrieved from reference TRBV9 and TRBJ1-5, is DSGVTQTPKHLITATGQRVTLRCSPRSGDLSVYWYQQSLDQGLQFLIQYYNGEERAKGNILERFSAQQFPDLHSELNLSSLELGDSALYFCASSVGNGAWEPQHFGDGTRLSIL.

The chain links TRBV3-1 (or the pseudogene TRBV3-2) to TRBJ2-6; possibly TRBD1 for D (5 bases). V lost 3 bases and J 2 bases, leaving 8 bases between the germline ends. There are 15 residues in the CDR3. Germline V gives CDR1 LGHDT, CDR2 YNNKEL (reference sequence). The CDR3: CASSQDTAGANVLTF. The CDR3 region has the DNA TGTGCCAGCAGCCAGGACACCGCTGGGGCCAACGTCCTGACTTTC.

V gene TRBV21-1 combines with J gene TRBJ1-2; the D call in the table, TRBD1, was not verified against the DNA. TRBV21-1 represents a pseudogene. The CDR3 loop spans 15 amino acids. Written as DNA, the CDR3 is TGTGCCAGCAGCAAAGGGACAGGGGAGGGGTATGGCTACACCTTC. It translates to CASSKGTGEGYGYTF.

CDR3 in amino acids: CASSHRTGTSGSSINEQFF. The CDR3 DNA sequence: TGCGCCAGCAGCCACAGGACCGGGACTAGCGGGAGTAGTATAAATGAGCAGTTCTTC. V and J are TRBV4-1 and TRBJ2-1, with TRBD2 matching over 14 bases. Germline values: CDR1 MGHRA, CDR2 YSYEKL. The ends lost 3 bases at V and 7 bases at J; junction bases unmatched: 14. The CDR3 runs to 19 residues.

The chain employs TRBV11-3 and TRBJ2-1; maybe TRBD2 (6 bases). This CDR3 comprises 13 residues. Germline V gives CDR1 SGHNT, CDR2 YENEEA. Trimming shortened V by 5 bases and J by 6 bases, and 11 bases separated the two germline ends. The CDR3 loop reads CASSRGEVNEQFF. In DNA form, the CDR3 reads TGTGCCAGCAGCCGCGGGGAGGTCAATGAGCAGTTCTTC.

The chain is built from TRBV5-1 and TRBJ2-5, with D tentatively TRBD2 (6 bases). Germline assignment: CDR1 SGHRS and CDR2 YFSETQ. The V end lost 0 bases, the J end lost 1 base, and 13 bases lay between the germline ends. This CDR3 comprises 16 residues. CDR3 nucleotide sequence: TGCGCCAGCAGCTTGGAGGGCGGGATCGTCCAAGAGACCCAGTACTTC. Translation gives CASSLEGGIVQETQYF.

The CDR3 DNA reads as TGTGCCAGCAGCTTACAAGGGGTTCAGCCCCAGCATTTT. The encoded protein is CASSLQGVQPQHF. The V gene is TRBV7-8, the J gene TRBJ1-5, with D possibly TRBD1 on 5 matching bases. Germline loops: CDR1 SGHVS, CDR2 FQNEAQ. Trimming pared 2 bases from V and 6 bases from J, leaving 8 bases between. The length of the CDR3 is 13 residues.

The genes are TRBV30 and TRBJ1-2; 9 bases fit TRBD1. CDR1 is GTSNPN, CDR2 SVGIG, per germline (reference sequence). Trimming at V came to 2 bases and at J to 4 bases, leaving 2 bases not matched to a gene. This CDR3 spans 13 amino acids. CDR3 loop: CAWSSDRGYGYTF. The CDR3, as DNA: TGTGCCTGGAGTTCGGACAGGGGCTATGGCTACACCTTC. Drawing the rest from reference TRBV30 and TRBJ1-2, the complete variable domain is SQTIHQWPATLVQPVGSPLSLECTVEGTSNPNLYWYRQAAGRGLQLLFYSVGIGQISSEVPQNLSASRPQDRQFILSSKKLLLSDSGFYLCAWSSDRGYGYTFGSGTRLTVV.

V usage is TRBV30 and J usage is TRBJ2-7, with 9 bases fitting TRBD1. The ends lost 3 bases at V and 2 bases at J; junction bases unmatched: 8. The CDR3 totals 15 residues. CDR1 is GTSNPN, CDR2 SVGIG, per germline (reference sequence). The CDR3 protein is CAWSRGTGYAYEQYF. DNA of the CDR3: TGTGCCTGGAGCCGTGGGACAGGGTATGCCTACGAGCAGTACTTC. The entire variable domain, with the rest obtained from reference TRBV30 and TRBJ2-7, is as follows: SQTIHQWPATLVQPVGSPLSLECTVEGTSNPNLYWYRQAAGRGLQLLFYSVGIGQISSEVPQNLSASRPQDRQFILSSKKLLLSDSGFYLCAWSRGTGYAYEQYFGPGTRLTVT.

J is TRBJ2-3 and V is TRBV5-1; D unresolved. Germline lookup yields CDR1 SGHRS and CDR2 YFSETQ. CDR3 length: 14 residues. The V end lost 0 bases, the J end lost 4 bases, and 9 bases lay between the germline ends. CDR3 bases: TGCGCCAGCAGCTTGGTTGGGCAACCAGATACGCAGTATTTT. As protein: CASSLVGQPDTQYF.

The V call is TRBV5-5, the J call TRBJ1-2, with D maybe TRBD1 (6 bases). The CDR3 sequence is 15 residues long. Germline-derived CDR1 and CDR2 are SGHKS and YYEKEE (reference sequence). V was cut by 2 bases and J by 2 bases, with 13 bases left in between. The CDR3 coding sequence is TGTGCCAGCAGCTTAACCGGGACACCCAACTATGGCTACACCTTC. This gives the protein CASSLTGTPNYGYTF.

The CDR3 here is CASSSIPQGASTDTQYF. The CDR3 bases are TGTGCCAGCAGTTCAATACCCCAGGGGGCGAGCACAGATACGCAGTATTTT. The chain couples TRBV6-2 or TRBV6-3 to TRBJ2-3; 8 nucleotides agree with TRBD1. The junction had 9 bases not matched to a gene; V was cut back by 4 bases and J by 0 bases. Germline values: CDR1 MNHEY, CDR2 SVGEGT. This CDR3 has 17 amino acids.

This chain's CDR3 is CASSPGQLATNEKLFF. The CDR3 DNA reads TGTGCCAGCTCACCCGGACAGCTTGCAACTAATGAAAAACTGTTTTTT. The chain couples TRBV18 to TRBJ1-4, with TRBD1 as a possible D gene (6 bases). The ends were cut back, 3 bases at V and 0 bases at J, with 11 bases in the middle. The CDR3 covers 16 residues. CDR1 and CDR2 from the germline V gene are KGHSH and LQKENI.

This clone has only one observation. The rearrangement joins TRBV6-4 to TRBJ1-6; possibly TRBD1 for D (5 bases). Germline V lookup: CDR1 MRHNA, CDR2 SNTAGT. Trimming removed 6 bases at V and 6 bases at J, with 12 bases between. CDR3 size: 14 residues. The CDR3 region has the DNA TGTGCCAGCAGGGAGGGACGGCTTAATTCACCCCTCCACTTT. It translates to CASREGRLNSPLHF.

This chain joins TRBV19 and TRBJ1-5, with 8 positions matching TRBD1. CDR1 and CDR2 from the germline V gene are LNHDA and SQIVND (reference sequence). The CDR3 consists of 15 residues. V lost 7 bases, J lost 4 bases, and 9 bases stayed unmatched. The CDR3, as DNA: TGTGCCAGTATAGGGAGACAGGGGAAAAATCAGCCCCAGCATTTT. It codes for CASIGRQGKNQPQHF.

The genes are TRBV28 and TRBJ2-1; TRBD2 matches at 8 bases. From germline, CDR1 is MDHEN and CDR2 SYDVKM. V was pared by 3 bases and J by 9 bases, with 10 bases of the junction left unmatched. This CDR3 has 15 amino acids. DNA of the CDR3: TGTGCCAGCAGTTTCGGGGGGGCTAGGCTACGTGAGCAGTTCTTC. As protein: CASSFGGARLREQFF.

The CDR3 protein is CASSPRDRGATEAFF. For the CDR3, the DNA is TGTGCCAGCAGCCCGCGGGACAGGGGGGCCACTGAAGCTTTCTTT. The rearrangement uses TRBV7-9 and TRBJ1-1; 11 bases are shared with TRBD1. Germline CDR1 is SEHNR and CDR2 is FQNEAQ (reference sequence). Losses at the gene ends were 5 bases for V and 4 bases for J; bases not matched to a gene: 6. There are 15 residues in the CDR3.

The V call is TRBV2, the J call TRBJ2-7; D is unclear. Trimming stripped 5 bases from V and 12 bases from J, with 23 bases between. The CDR3 extends over 14 amino acids. Germline V gene lookup returns CDR1 SNHLY and CDR2 FYNNEI. As DNA, the CDR3 is TGTGCCAGCAGTTTGGCGGATATCTACGAGCAGTGGTACTTC. Translating it yields CASSLADIYEQWYF. Full variable domain (missing parts from reference TRBV2 and TRBJ2-7): EPEVTQTPSHQVTQMGQEVILRCVPISNHLYFYWYRQILGQKVEFLVSFYNNEISEKSEIFDDQFSVERPDGSNFTLKIRSTKLEDSAMYFCASSLADIYEQWYFGPGTRLTVT.

This clone has just one count. The chain joins TRBV29-1 to TRBJ2-1, with TRBD2 as a possible D gene (6 bases). Trimming left V 1 base short and J 1 base short, with 14 bases between. The CDR3 covers 16 residues. CDR1 SQVTM and CDR2 ANQGSEA come from the germline V gene. The chain's CDR3 is CSVEGTSRISYNEQFF. For the CDR3, the DNA is TGCAGCGTTGAAGGAACTAGCCGGATATCCTACAATGAGCAGTTCTTC.

The J gene is TRBJ1-2, the V gene TRBV6-1; 9 bases line up with TRBD1. This CDR3 region has 15 residues. V lost 1 base and J lost 1; bases outside the gene matches: 1. CDR1 MNHNS and CDR2 SASEGT come from the germline V gene. The CDR3 DNA reads as TGTGCCAGCAGTGAAGGGACAGGGGTTAACTATGGCTACACCTTC. Translated: CASSEGTGVNYGYTF.

The chain links TRBV5-1 to TRBJ1-1, with D tentatively TRBD1 (6 bases). CDR3 size: 16 residues. CDR1 SGHRS and CDR2 YFSETQ come from the germline V gene. V lost 1 base and J 1 base, leaving 14 bases between the germline ends. The CDR3 sequence: CASSLSLRGANTEAFF. The CDR3 region has the DNA TGCGCCAGCAGCTTGTCCCTCCGGGGGGCGAACACTGAAGCTTTCTTT.

This clone was seen only once. The chain recombines TRBV7-3 with TRBJ2-3, with TRBD2 identical over 11 bases. This CDR3 contains 15 residues. The germline V gene has CDR1 SGHTA and CDR2 FQGTGA. The J segment lost 11 bases and the V segment lost 5 bases, leaving 12 bases of the junction unmatched. The CDR3 sequence: CASSPPGLAATWQYF. In DNA, the CDR3 is TGTGCCAGCAGCCCCCCGGGACTAGCGGCCACGTGGCAGTATTTT.

This chain links TRBV7-9 with TRBJ1-1, with 7 bases aligning to TRBD1. Unmatched junction bases numbered 10, after V lost 7 bases and J lost 11 bases. Germline V gives CDR1 SEHNR, CDR2 FQNEAQ (reference sequence). The CDR3 is 12 amino acids. CDR3 in amino acids: CASTSEGAGAFF. For the CDR3, the DNA is TGTGCCAGCACAAGCGAGGGGGCCGGGGCTTTCTTT. Full variable domain (outside the CDR3, taken from reference TRBV7-9 and TRBJ1-1): DTGVSQNPRHKITKRGQNVTFRCDPISEHNRLYWYRQTLGQGPEFLTYFQNEAQLEKSRLLSDRFSAERPKGSFSTLEIQRTEQGDSAMYLCASTSEGAGAFFGQGTRLTVV.

The chain has TRBV30 and TRBJ2-1, with D perhaps TRBD2 (5 bases). CDR1 is GTSNPN, CDR2 SVGIG, per germline (reference sequence). The V end lost 1 base, the J end lost 0 bases, and 10 bases lay between the germline ends. The CDR3 runs 15 residues. Here the CDR3 DNA reads TGTGCCTGGAGTGGCGAGCGGAGCTCCTACAATGAGCAGTTCTTC. Residues: CAWSGERSSYNEQFF.

V is TRBV19 and J is TRBJ1-3; 7 bases are shared with TRBD1. The germline CDR1 and CDR2 sequences are LNHDA and SQIVND (reference sequence). J lost 0 bases, V lost 3 bases, and 5 bases had no gene match. There are 16 residues in the CDR3. The CDR3 here is CASSIVGTASGNTIYF. As DNA, the CDR3 is TGTGCCAGTAGTATCGTCGGGACAGCCTCTGGAAACACCATATATTTT.